The next 24 T cell receptor beta chains were all read from a single sample in a study of T cell responses to AZD1222 COVID-19 vaccine. Profiling relied on immunoSEQ multiplex PCR, and the TCRdb table lists in-frame clones only, not all of them. This table holds fewer than 150,000 clones, 85% to 90% found once. The source material was peripheral blood, sampled on day 0 of AZD1222 vaccination. Source of these receptors: an adult in good health.

The gene calls are TRBV7-2 and TRBJ2-7; 8 nucleotides agree with TRBD2. Unmatched junction bases numbered 4, after V lost 1 base and J lost 2 bases. CDR1 and CDR2 (germline): SGHTA, FQGNSA. The CDR3 has 15 residues. CDR3 DNA: TGTGCCAGCAGCTTAGGGAGTAGCGGGGCCTACGAGCAGTACTTC. This codes for CASSLGSSGAYEQYF.

This chain connects TRBV9 to TRBJ1-1; TRBD1 matches 7 bases. The CDR3 covers 15 residues. The V segment lost 3 bases and the J segment 0 bases; nucleotides outside the gene matches: 5. In germline, CDR1 is SGDLS, CDR2 YYNGEE. DNA for the CDR3: TGTGCCAGCAGCGCCCCGACAGGGATGAACACTGAAGCTTTCTTT. Translating gives CASSAPTGMNTEAFF.

This clone has more than one count but fewer than ten. The gene calls are TRBV7-2 and TRBJ2-3; D is possibly TRBD2 (6 bases). This CDR3 has 15 residues. Trimming took off 10 bases at V and 0 bases at J, with 17 bases between the two ends. Per germline, CDR1 SGHTA and CDR2 FQGNSA. The CDR3 region is CATSAAGRSTDTQYF. CDR3 in DNA: TGTGCCACTTCGGCGGCGGGACGGAGCACAGATACGCAGTATTTT.

This rearrangement joins TRBV6-1 to TRBJ1-4, with TRBD1 as a possible D gene (5 bases). The ends were cut back, 4 bases at V and 0 bases at J, with 18 bases in the middle. Germline assignment: CDR1 MNHNS and CDR2 SASEGT. The CDR3 extends over 18 amino acids. The CDR3 DNA is TGTGCCAGCAGTGTAGTGGAGCCTGGGGCTGCAACTAATGAAAAACTGTTTTTT. This translates into CASSVVEPGAATNEKLFF.

This clone was seen a handful of times. V and J are TRBV4-2 and TRBJ2-3, with a weak D call TRBD1 (6 bases). Germline V gene sequence: CDR1 LGHNA, CDR2 YNFKEQ. V shed 1 base and J shed 2 bases, with 10 bases lying between them. The CDR3 is 15 residues long. The chain's CDR3 is CASSQVGALTDTQYF. In DNA, the CDR3 is TGTGCCAGCAGCCAAGTGGGGGCCCTCACAGATACGCAGTATTTT.

The J gene is TRBJ2-1, the V gene TRBV4-1; unclear D gene. V was shortened by 2 bases and J by 0 bases, with 14 bases between the two germline ends. Germline values: CDR1 MGHRA, CDR2 YSYEKL. This CDR3 has 17 residues. The CDR3 coding sequence is TGCGCCAGCAGCCAATCTTGGCCCACCAGCTCCTACAATGAGCAGTTCTTC. Protein: CASSQSWPTSSYNEQFF.

CDR3 loop: CASSLPARGPNSPLHF. CDR3 in DNA: TGTGCCAGCAGCTTACCCGCCAGGGGGCCTAATTCACCCCTCCACTTT. The genes are TRBV11-2 and TRBJ1-6; 8 bases map to TRBD1. Germline V CDR1 and CDR2: SGHAT, FQNNGV. The CDR3 runs 16 residues. V lost 2 bases to trimming and J lost 6 bases; unmatched junction nucleotides: 6. The complete variable domain, with remaining parts taken from reference TRBV11-2 and TRBJ1-6, reads EAGVAQSPRYKIIEKRQSVAFWCNPISGHATLYWYQQILGQGPKLLIQFQNNGVVDDSQLPKDRFSAERLKGVDSTLKIQPAKLEDSAVYLCASSLPARGPNSPLHFGNGTRLTVT.

This chain uses TRBV5-1 with TRBJ2-7; possible D gene TRBD1, 6 bases. The V end was cut by 0 bases, the J end by 5 bases, with 9 bases between. From germline, CDR1 is SGHRS and CDR2 YFSETQ. The CDR3 has 13 residues. DNA for the CDR3: TGCGCCAGCAGCTTGGGCAGGGGAAACGAGCAGTACTTC. This translates into CASSLGRGNEQYF.

The V call is TRBV5-6, the J call TRBJ1-6, with TRBD1 matching 7 bases. Germline lookup yields CDR1 SGHDT and CDR2 YYEEEE. Trimming cost V 0 bases and J 8 bases; bases outside gene matches: 2. The CDR3 consists of 14 residues. The CDR3 bases are TGTGCCAGCAGCTTGGGACAGGGCGATTCACCCCTCCACTTT. Protein sequence: CASSLGQGDSPLHF.

This clone appeared a single time. This chain connects TRBV5-4 to TRBJ2-2; TRBD2 aligns across 8 bases. The CDR3 is made up of 14 amino acids. The germline V gene encodes CDR1 SGHNT and CDR2 YYREEE (reference sequence). Unmatched junction bases numbered 10, after V lost 7 bases and J lost 8 bases. The CDR3 DNA follows: TGTGCCAGCCAACCTTTAGCGGGATGGGGGGAGCTGTTTTTT. Translating gives CASQPLAGWGELFF. Variable domain in full (rest from reference TRBV5-4 and TRBJ2-2): ETGVTQSPTHLIKTRGQQVTLRCSSQSGHNTVSWYQQALGQGPQFIFQYYREEENGRGNFPPRFSGLQFPNYSSELNVNALELDDSALYLCASQPLAGWGELFFGEGSRLTVL.

The chain links TRBV9 to TRBJ1-2; D is unclear. V was cut by 3 bases and J by 8 bases, with 17 bases left in between. CDR1 is SGDLS and CDR2 is YYNGEE in the germline V gene. The CDR3 loop spans 14 amino acids. The CDR3 sequence: CASSGSGGSWGYTF. The CDR3 nucleotides are TGTGCCAGCAGCGGAAGCGGCGGTTCGTGGGGCTACACCTTC.

This chain links TRBV7-8 with TRBJ1-2; D remains ambiguous. The germline V and J ends were trimmed by 1 base and 0 bases, with 9 bases remaining between them. The CDR3 spans 15 residues. Germline V gene lookup returns CDR1 SGHVS and CDR2 FQNEAQ. The chain's CDR3 is CASSLGWQSNYGYTF. The CDR3, as DNA: TGTGCCAGCAGCTTAGGCTGGCAGTCTAACTATGGCTACACCTTC.

CDR3 protein: CASSQEFRSRAYTF. The CDR3 DNA reads as TGTGCCAGCAGCCAAGAATTCAGGAGCAGGGCCTACACCTTC. This chain uses TRBV14 with TRBJ1-2, with D perhaps matching TRBD1 (5 bases). The germline V and J ends were trimmed by 0 bases and 10 bases, with 15 bases remaining between them. The CDR3 sequence is 14 residues long. CDR1 is SGHDN, CDR2 FVKESK, per germline.

This rearrangement joins TRBV6-1 to TRBJ1-5; D gene uncertain. CDR1 and CDR2 from the germline V gene are MNHNS and SASEGT. The CDR3 consists of 13 residues. V was trimmed by 3 bases and J by 1 base, leaving 4 bases between them. CDR3 in amino acids: CASSDYSNQPQHF. CDR3 nucleotide sequence: TGTGCCAGCAGTGATTACAGCAATCAGCCCCAGCATTTT.

The table lists this clone with a few counts. The chain has TRBV3-1 (or the pseudogene TRBV3-2) and TRBJ2-7, with TRBD1 as a possible D gene (6 bases). Germline-derived CDR1 and CDR2 are LGHDT and YNNKEL (reference sequence). The V gene lost 4 bases and the J gene lost 3 bases, with 19 bases spanning the gap. The CDR3 contains 16 residues. CDR3 sequence: CASSLPSDRQVYEQYF. Written as DNA, the CDR3 is TGTGCCAGCAGCCTGCCCTCGGACAGACAGGTCTACGAGCAGTACTTC.

V gene TRBV19 combines with J gene TRBJ1-5, with 8 positions matching TRBD1. This CDR3 has 15 residues. Germline-derived CDR1 and CDR2 are LNHDA and SQIVND (reference sequence). V shed 2 bases, J shed 7 bases, and the junction held 7 bases outside the gene matches. The CDR3 DNA reads TGTGCCAGTAGTATAACGGACAGGGCAGGACAGCCCCAGCATTTT. The encoded protein is CASSITDRAGQPQHF.

J is TRBJ1-4 and V is TRBV5-1; 9 bases map to TRBD1. The CDR3 extends over 14 amino acids. With V trimmed by 7 bases and J by 8 bases, 9 bases remained unmatched. Germline V gene lookup returns CDR1 SGHRS and CDR2 YFSETQ. The CDR3 DNA sequence: TGCGCCAGCCACACAGGGGGCGGTCAAGAAAAACTGTTTTTT. Its protein product is CASHTGGGQEKLFF.

This chain uses TRBV11-2 with TRBJ2-7, with a tentative D call TRBD1 (6 bases). The CDR3 loop spans 14 amino acids. The V gene lost 4 bases and the J gene lost 2 bases, with 12 bases spanning the gap. Germline loops: CDR1 SGHAT, CDR2 FQNNGV. The DNA of the CDR3 is TGTGCCAGCAGCTGGACAGACAGGACCTACGAGCAGTACTTC. It encodes CASSWTDRTYEQYF.

The J gene is TRBJ1-1, the V gene TRBV7-2; D remains ambiguous. The V and J ends lost 4 bases and 1 base respectively, with 10 bases between them. The CDR3 consists of 14 residues. Germline V gene sequence: CDR1 SGHTA, CDR2 FQGNSA. The DNA of the CDR3 is TGTGCCAGCAGCTGGGCCCCAGGGAACACTGAAGCTTTCTTT. Translation: CASSWAPGNTEAFF.

The CDR3 coding sequence is TGTGCCAGCAGCACTTTACCCGGGACAGGGCTCAACGAGCAGTACTTC. It codes for CASSTLPGTGLNEQYF. V and J are TRBV7-2 and TRBJ2-7; TRBD1 matches 9 bases. V was clipped by 5 bases and J by 5 bases; unmatched bases: 13. CDR3 length: 16 amino acids. CDR1 is SGHTA, CDR2 FQGNSA, per germline. The entire variable domain, with the rest obtained from reference TRBV7-2 and TRBJ2-7, is as follows: GAGVSQSPSNKVTEKGKDVELRCDPISGHTALYWYRQSLGQGLEFLIYFQGNSAPDKSGLPSDRFSAERTGGSVSTLTIQRTQQEDSAVYLCASSTLPGTGLNEQYFGPGTRLTVT.

The count of this clone is one. The V gene is TRBV18, the J gene TRBJ1-2; no clear D. The length of the CDR3 is 13 residues. Germline values: CDR1 KGHSH, CDR2 LQKENI. The V gene lost 4 bases and the J gene lost 7 bases, with 13 bases spanning the gap. Written as DNA, the CDR3 is TGTGCCAGCTCACAACAACTATCGGCTGGCTACACCTTC. The encoded protein is CASSQQLSAGYTF.

This clone appeared a few times. This CDR3 reads CASSPVANVLTF. The CDR3 DNA reads TGTGCCAGCAGCCCCGTGGCCAACGTCCTGACTTTC. The rearrangement links TRBV7-3 to TRBJ2-6; D is unresolved. Trimming took 5 bases from V and 6 from J, leaving 5 bases between them. This CDR3 comprises 12 residues. The germline V gene encodes CDR1 SGHTA and CDR2 FQGTGA.

The rearrangement joins TRBV10-3 to TRBJ2-3, with D perhaps matching TRBD1 (6 bases). V shed 2 bases and J shed 6 bases, with 15 bases lying between them. Germline V gene lookup returns CDR1 ENHRY and CDR2 SYGVKD. The CDR3 extends over 15 amino acids. This CDR3 reads CAISEGGSRGDTQYF. The CDR3 DNA is TGTGCCATCAGTGAGGGGGGTAGCAGGGGCGATACGCAGTATTTT.

The chain couples TRBV7-7 to TRBJ2-7; D unresolved. The CDR3 sequence is 14 residues long. Germline CDR1 is SSHAT and CDR2 is FNYEAQ (reference sequence). V lost 2 bases, J lost 1 base, and 9 bases lay in between. The CDR3 protein is CASSLTAASYEQYF. CDR3 sequence (DNA): TGTGCCAGCAGCTTAACAGCAGCGTCCTACGAGCAGTACTTC. Variable domain in full (rest from reference TRBV7-7 and TRBJ2-7): GAGVSQSPRYKVTKRGQDVTLRCDPISSHATLYWYQQALGQGPEFLTYFNYEAQPDKSGLPSDRFSAERPEGSISTLTIQRTEQRDSAMYRCASSLTAASYEQYFGPGTRLTVT.